One sample yielded the 16 T cell receptor beta chains listed below, sequenced in a study of shared clonotypes between healthy human individuals. Naive-designated CD8 cells lacked CD45RO, were positively enriched for CCR7, and omitted terminally differentiated effector memory CD45RA+ cells. The protocol was immunoSEQ multiplex PCR, while the TCRdb copy is restricted to in-frame clones and leaves out a portion. The data show about 2 million clones, with 85% to 95% seen just once and more than 0.95% held by the top ten. The sequenced material came from naive CD8+ T cells sorted from blood. Source of these receptors: a man between 18 and 35 years old in good health.

J is TRBJ1-2 and V is TRBV6-5; D gene uncertain. The length of the CDR3 is 14 residues. CDR1 MNHEY and CDR2 SVGAGI come from the germline V gene. The V gene lost 0 bases and the J gene lost 3 bases, with 8 bases spanning the gap. Written as DNA, the CDR3 is TGTGCCAGCAGTTACTCAGGCAGAGACTATGGCTACACCTTC. Its translation is CASSYSGRDYGYTF.

The genes are TRBV2 and TRBJ1-2, with D uncertain. This CDR3 has 15 amino acids. The germline V gene has CDR1 SNHLY and CDR2 FYNNEI. Trimming cost V 3 bases and J 5 bases, with 16 bases left between them. This CDR3 is CASSDMLVTEYGYTF. For the CDR3, the DNA is TGTGCCAGCAGTGACATGTTGGTGACGGAGTATGGCTACACCTTC.

Of note for this clone: Distinct nucleotide sequences in the sample also encode this CDR3. The V and J genes are TRBV28 and TRBJ2-7, with D tentatively TRBD1 (6 bases). This CDR3 comprises 13 residues. Per germline, CDR1 MDHEN and CDR2 SYDVKM. Trimming removed 3 bases at V and 2 bases at J, with 8 bases between. The CDR3: CASSLGTTYEQYF. As DNA, the CDR3 is TGTGCCAGCAGTTTGGGGACAACCTACGAGCAGTACTTC.

This clone was detected only once. CDR3 DNA: TGTGCCAGCAGTTTCACGGGGAAGGGCCAGTACGAGCAGTACTTC. Its translation: CASSFTGKGQYEQYF. This rearrangement joins TRBV27 to TRBJ2-7, with a tentative D call TRBD2 (5 bases). The germline V and J ends were trimmed by 3 bases and 4 bases, with 16 bases remaining between them. Germline CDR1 MNHEY, CDR2 SMNVEV (reference sequence). CDR3 length: 15 amino acids.

For this clone: Other DNA sequences in this sample translate to the same CDR3. CDR3 region: CASRSLADTQYF. The CDR3 nucleotides are TGTGCCAGCAGATCACTGGCGGATACGCAGTATTTT. The chain is built from TRBV27 and TRBJ2-3, with D unclear. The CDR3 has 12 residues. Trimming pared 6 bases from V and 6 bases from J, leaving 10 bases between. Germline-derived CDR1 and CDR2 are MNHEY and SMNVEV (reference sequence).

V gene TRBV4-1 combines with J gene TRBJ1-6; D unclear. This CDR3 has 17 amino acids. Trimming took 1 base from V and 3 from J, leaving 13 bases between them. CDR1 MGHRA and CDR2 YSYEKL come from the germline V gene. Here the CDR3 DNA reads TGCGCCAGCAGCCAAGCCGGGGATCCCTTCTATAATTCACCCCTCCACTTT. Translating it yields CASSQAGDPFYNSPLHF.

V and J are TRBV5-6 and TRBJ1-2; D may be TRBD1 (5 bases). Germline V gene lookup returns CDR1 SGHDT and CDR2 YYEEEE. This CDR3 has 11 residues. V was pared by 7 bases and J by 4 bases, with 8 bases between. The CDR3: CASGDSYGYTF. CDR3 DNA sequence: TGTGCCAGCGGAGACAGCTATGGCTACACCTTC.

The chain employs TRBV11-2 and TRBJ2-1; no firm D call. CDR3 length: 12 residues. Trimming removed 1 base at V and 6 bases at J, with 4 bases between. Germline V gene sequence: CDR1 SGHAT, CDR2 FQNNGV. This CDR3 is CASSLVSNEQFF. In DNA form, the CDR3 reads TGTGCCAGCAGCTTAGTTTCCAATGAGCAGTTCTTC.

J is TRBJ2-7 and V is TRBV6-5, with 10 bases that match TRBD2. The germline V gene encodes CDR1 MNHEY and CDR2 SVGAGI. This CDR3 comprises 14 residues. J gave up 5 bases and V 2 bases, and 3 bases lay outside the gene matches. The CDR3 spells CASSYSLAGDEQYF. Written as DNA, the CDR3 is TGTGCCAGCAGTTACAGTCTAGCGGGAGACGAGCAGTACTTC.

Only a few counts were recorded for this clone. This chain uses TRBV7-9 with TRBJ1-2, with 7 bases aligning to TRBD1. Unmatched junction bases numbered 12, after V lost 1 base and J lost 7 bases. CDR3 size: 16 residues. Germline V CDR1 and CDR2: SEHNR, FQNEAQ (reference sequence). CDR3 in amino acids: CASSLGVAGTESGYTF. The CDR3 region has the DNA TGTGCCAGCAGCTTAGGGGTTGCAGGGACAGAGAGTGGCTACACCTTC. Full variable domain (rest looked up from reference TRBV7-9 and TRBJ1-2): DTGVSQNPRHKITKRGQNVTFRCDPISEHNRLYWYRQTLGQGPEFLTYFQNEAQLEKSRLLSDRFSAERPKGSFSTLEIQRTEQGDSAMYLCASSLGVAGTESGYTFGSGTRLTVV.

This chain joins TRBV6-5 and TRBJ2-1, with TRBD2 matching 7 bases. This CDR3 has 13 amino acids. From germline, CDR1 is MNHEY and CDR2 SVGAGI. V was pared by 6 bases and J by 4 bases, with 3 bases of the junction left unmatched. This CDR3 is CASSDSGYNEQFF. The CDR3, as DNA: TGTGCCAGCAGCGATAGCGGGTACAATGAGCAGTTCTTC.

The V gene is TRBV7-9, the J gene TRBJ2-2; no clear D gene. CDR3 length: 15 residues. The germline V gene has CDR1 SEHNR and CDR2 FQNEAQ (reference sequence). Trimming removed 1 base from V and 5 bases from J, with 11 bases in between. The CDR3 loop reads CASSLVPLTTGELFF. CDR3 sequence (DNA): TGTGCCAGCAGCTTAGTACCCCTGACAACCGGGGAGCTGTTTTTT.

For this clone: At the DNA level, this CDR3 is encoded by other sequences in the same sample as well. This rearrangement joins TRBV18 to TRBJ2-7, with D tentatively TRBD1 or TRBD2 (5 bases each). The CDR3 is 14 residues long. V gave up 2 bases and J gave up 0 bases, with 8 bases separating them. CDR1 is KGHSH and CDR2 is LQKENI in the germline V gene. The DNA for the CDR3 is TGTGCCAGCTCACCATCGGGGCCCTCCTACGAGCAGTACTTC. Translating gives CASSPSGPSYEQYF.

This chain uses TRBV6-1 with TRBJ2-3, with D unclear. The ends were cut back, 4 bases at V and 4 bases at J, with 21 bases in the middle. The CDR3 loop spans 17 amino acids. The germline CDR1 and CDR2 sequences are MNHNS and SASEGT. The CDR3 nucleotides read TGTGCCAGCAGTGTCGTGAAGTGGAGTTCAGGTGCAGATACGCAGTATTTT. Translation gives CASSVVKWSSGADTQYF.

The V and J genes are TRBV6-5 and TRBJ2-7; maybe TRBD1 (5 bases). This CDR3 contains 15 residues. The germline V gene has CDR1 MNHEY and CDR2 SVGAGI. Trimming took off 0 bases at V and 0 bases at J, with 9 bases between the two ends. The CDR3 spells CASSYSTVASYEQYF. The CDR3 coding sequence is TGTGCCAGCAGTTACTCGACAGTCGCCTCCTACGAGCAGTACTTC.

The chain is built from TRBV5-6 and TRBJ2-3; no definite D call. This CDR3 has 17 amino acids. Trimming removed 4 bases from V and 3 bases from J, with 21 bases in between. In germline, CDR1 is SGHDT, CDR2 YYEEEE. Here the CDR3 reads CASSPAPNTRRTDTQYF. The CDR3 DNA reads as TGTGCCAGCAGCCCTGCTCCCAACACCCGCCGAACAGATACGCAGTATTTT.